One and the same sample provided the 16 T cell receptor beta chains below, sequenced in a study of blood T cells in healthy people across ages. With a J-beta primer mix and a sample-barcoded 5' primer, a second PCR ran about 7 to 12 cycles. MiXCR, run by TCRdb on the 5' RACE reads, gives a single entry per CDR3 protein. The top ten hold roughly a tenth of the sample, which has roughly 700,000 distinct CDR3 sequences, just under 25% seen once. The same specimen was also included in a second study, on T cells of mothers and their children.

Source material: blood. These receptors all come from a boy younger than 18 in good health.

This sequence joins TRBV12-3 or TRBV12-4 and TRBJ1-1; D remains ambiguous. Trimming cost V 3 bases and J 6 bases, with 14 bases left between them. The CDR3 runs to 14 residues. The chain's CDR3 is CASSFLRPVAEAFF. DNA for the CDR3: TGTGCCAGCAGTTTTTTGAGGCCGGTCGCTGAAGCTTTCTTT.

V is TRBV12-3 or TRBV12-4 and J is TRBJ2-3; the D is unclear. This CDR3 is 14 amino acids long. V lost 9 bases and J 2 bases, leaving 15 bases between the germline ends. As DNA, the CDR3 is TGTGCCAGTCGGTCAAAACTATCCACAGATACGCAGTATTTT. This sequence encodes CASRSKLSTDTQYF.

There are a few counts of this clonotype. J is TRBJ1-1 and V is TRBV2, with D hard to call. The length of the CDR3 is 13 residues. Trimming took off 3 bases at V and 5 bases at J, with 10 bases between the two ends. CDR1 SNHLY and CDR2 FYNNEI come from the germline V gene. CDR3 sequence reads: CASSEESRTEAFF. As DNA, the CDR3 is TGTGCCAGCAGTGAGGAGTCTCGAACTGAAGCTTTCTTT.

This clonotype turned up a few times. This chain connects TRBV5-6 to TRBJ2-2; D call uncertain. The CDR3 is 13 amino acids. Germline-derived CDR1 and CDR2 are SGHDT and YYEEEE. V was clipped by 1 base and J by 6 bases, with 7 bases between them. The CDR3 spells CASSLLRSGELFF. The CDR3 DNA sequence: TGTGCCAGCAGCTTGTTGAGATCCGGGGAGCTGTTTTTT.

The sample holds a few counts of this clonotype. The rearrangement links TRBV29-1 to TRBJ2-1; no firm D call. The CDR3 runs to 12 residues. Germline CDR1 reads SQVTM; CDR2 reads ANQGSEA. V lost 1 base and J lost 10, with 11 bases in between. DNA of the CDR3: TGCAGCGTTGAAGGGCTCTTCTCGGAGCAGTTCTTC. The encoded protein is CSVEGLFSEQFF.

This rearrangement joins TRBV5-1 to TRBJ2-2, with 14 bases fitting TRBD2. The junction had 11 bases not matched to a gene; V was cut back by 4 bases and J by 6 bases. CDR3 length: 18 amino acids. Germline V gene data show CDR1 as SGHRS and CDR2 as YFSETQ. CDR3 loop: CASSTSTSGRAQSGELFF. For the CDR3, the DNA is TGCGCCAGCAGCACCTCGACTAGCGGGAGGGCCCAGTCCGGGGAGCTGTTTTTT.

The chain has TRBV24-1 and TRBJ2-5; 14 bases are shared with TRBD2. This CDR3 has 16 amino acids. Germline trimming cut 4 bases from V and 3 bases from J; bases unmatched to any gene: 3. The V gene's germline CDR1 is KGHDR and CDR2 SFDVKD. The CDR3 nucleotides read TGTGCCACCAGTGACTGGACTAGCGGGGGGAAAGAGACCCAGTACTTC. Encoded protein: CATSDWTSGGKETQYF.

The chain combines TRBV7-9 with TRBJ1-1, with 7 nucleotides matching TRBD1. The V gene's germline CDR1 is SEHNR and CDR2 FQNEAQ (reference sequence). Trimming took 5 bases from V and 7 from J; bases not matched to a gene: 16. The CDR3 totals 16 residues. DNA of the CDR3: TGTGCCAGCAGCCCAGTCCGGGGACAGTTAATAGTTGAAGCTTTCTTT. Its translation: CASSPVRGQLIVEAFF.

The chain links TRBV12-3 or TRBV12-4 to TRBJ2-1; possibly TRBD2 for D (5 bases). The CDR3 is 15 amino acids. Between the trimmed V and J ends, which lost 0 bases and 4 bases, there was a span of 10 bases. CDR3 sequence (DNA): TGTGCCAGCAGTTTAGCGGGAGTGGGGTACAATGAGCAGTTCTTC. The encoded protein is CASSLAGVGYNEQFF.

The chain is built from TRBV4-1 and TRBJ2-5, with D unresolved. Near its end, the DNA agrees better with TRBJ2-7, so the J call may be wrong. This CDR3 is 14 amino acids long. Germline V lookup: CDR1 MGHRA, CDR2 YSYEKL. CDR3 sequence: CASSPSLEYYEQYF. For the CDR3, the DNA is TGCGCCAGCAGCCCTAGTCTAGAATACTACGAGCAGTACTTC.

A few counts support this clonotype. This chain uses TRBV5-1 with TRBJ2-3; D perhaps matches TRBD2 (6 bases). Trimming pared 1 base from V and 1 base from J, leaving 16 bases between. CDR1 is SGHRS, CDR2 YFSETQ, per germline. The CDR3 length is 17 residues. As DNA, the CDR3 is TGCGCCAGCAGCTTGATCCCTACTGGCGGGGGCACAGATACGCAGTATTTT. This encodes CASSLIPTGGGTDTQYF. The entire variable domain, with the rest obtained from reference TRBV5-1 and TRBJ2-3, is as follows: KAGVTQTPRYLIKTRGQQVTLSCSPISGHRSVSWYQQTPGQGLQFLFEYFSETQRNKGNFPGRFSGRQFSNSRSEMNVSTLELGDSALYLCASSLIPTGGGTDTQYFGPGTRLTVL.

This clonotype was found a few times. The gene calls are TRBV6-5 and TRBJ2-7; D ambiguous. V lost 4 bases, J lost 3 bases, and 22 bases lay in between. The CDR3 totals 17 residues. Germline V gene lookup returns CDR1 MNHEY and CDR2 SVGAGI. CDR3 in DNA: TGTGCCAGCAGTTGGGGTCCCGGAGCTGGCATCGTCTACGAGCAGTACTTC. Amino acids: CASSWGPGAGIVYEQYF.

This clonotype was picked up a small number of times. The chain combines TRBV28 with TRBJ2-7; 8 bases fit TRBD2. V gave up 5 bases and J gave up 3 bases; unmatched junction bases: 12. The germline V gene encodes CDR1 MDHEN and CDR2 SYDVKM. This CDR3 comprises 16 residues. CDR3 sequence: CASSTNGLALRYEQYF. CDR3 DNA: TGTGCCAGCAGTACCAACGGACTAGCACTACGCTACGAGCAGTACTTC.

This clonotype was detected a few times. The V call is TRBV15, the J call TRBJ2-1; 10 bases fit TRBD2. TRBJ2-7 matches the DNA end more closely, so the J call is doubtful. The CDR3 spans 18 residues. Germline V gene data show CDR1 as LNHNV and CDR2 as YYDKDF (reference sequence). CDR3 sequence reads: CATSRDPWSSGGIYEQYF. The CDR3, as DNA: TGTGCCACCAGCAGAGATCCGTGGTCTAGCGGGGGAATCTACGAGCAGTACTTC.

This clonotype was picked up a small number of times. The CDR3 region is CASMPGGAAGGNTIYF. CDR3 DNA: TGTGCCAGCATGCCAGGCGGAGCTGCTGGAGGAAACACCATATATTTT. V is TRBV7-9 and J is TRBJ1-3, with unresolved D. The CDR3 loop spans 16 amino acids. Looked up from germline, CDR1 is SEHNR and CDR2 is FQNEAQ (reference sequence). Trimming shortened V by 7 bases and J by 4 bases, and 20 bases separated the two germline ends. The full variable domain, in which reference TRBV7-9 and TRBJ1-3 provide the parts outside the CDR3, is DTGVSQNPRHKITKRGQNVTFRCDPISEHNRLYWYRQTLGQGPEFLTYFQNEAQLEKSRLLSDRFSAERPKGSFSTLEIQRTEQGDSAMYLCASMPGGAAGGNTIYFGEGSWLTVV.

The chain links TRBV11-3 to TRBJ1-1; D remains unclear. This CDR3 contains 14 residues. Germline CDR1 is SGHNT and CDR2 is YENEEA. V lost 1 base to trimming and J lost 3 bases, with 9 bases between them. CDR3 nucleotides: TGTGCCAGCAGCTTAGCATCGGGATACACTGAAGCTTTCTTT. This sequence encodes CASSLASGYTEAFF.